The sequence of this T cell receptor beta chain was determined in a study of long-term antiretroviral therapy in people with HIV. Germline V gene data show CDR1 as SGHRS and CDR2 as YFSETQ. After removal of 0 bases from V and 5 bases from J, the junction contained 7 bases not matched to a gene. The length of the CDR3 is 15 residues. The run of the v3.0 immunoSEQ assay was at survey level. Clones were read by immunoSEQ multiplex PCR, and TCRdb kept only the in-frame ones, dropping some. The sample lists 45,000 or so clones, 94% occurring once. Broader study findings: With ART, diversity went up but was still lower than in transplant donor controls.

About this clone itself: Its antigen remains unknown.

Donors each had at least one pre-ART PBMC sample and at least two post-ART ones. Samples held about 0.95-11 million cryopreserved PBMC before DNA extraction. This rearrangement joins TRBV5-1 to TRBJ2-5; 7 bases match TRBD1. The material was unsorted PBMCs, obtained approximately 9.1 years after starting antiretroviral therapy. The receptor's source is a man younger than 45 with HIV. In nucleotides, the CDR3 is TGCGCCAGCAGCTTGGAGGGACAGCCCGTGGAGACCCAGTACTTC. Translated: CASSLEGQPVETQYF.